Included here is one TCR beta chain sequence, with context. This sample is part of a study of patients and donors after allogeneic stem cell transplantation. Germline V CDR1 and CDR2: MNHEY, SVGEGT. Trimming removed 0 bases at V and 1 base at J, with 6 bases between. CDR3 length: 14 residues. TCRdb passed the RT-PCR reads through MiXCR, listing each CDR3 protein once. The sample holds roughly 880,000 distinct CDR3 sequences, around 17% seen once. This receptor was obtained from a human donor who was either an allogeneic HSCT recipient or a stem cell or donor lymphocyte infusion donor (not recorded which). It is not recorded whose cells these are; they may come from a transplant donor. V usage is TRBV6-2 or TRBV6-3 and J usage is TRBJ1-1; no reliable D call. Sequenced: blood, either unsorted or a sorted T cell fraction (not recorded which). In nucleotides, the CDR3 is TGTGCCAGCAGTTACTCGAAGGGGAACACTGAAGCTTTCTTT. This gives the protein CASSYSKGNTEAFF.